This T cell receptor (beta chain) derives from a study of CD8 T cells in ankylosing spondylitis. Study-level results: Prior work had noted some motif variants in reactive arthritis blood and synovial fluid. In peripheral blood, disease-linked CD8+ clones occurred at relatively low frequencies. Typical of ankylosing spondylitis blood, it appeared, was a TCR beta motif of about eight highly homologous variants.

Molecular-barcoded quantitative 5'-RACE produced these TCR beta libraries. In TCRdb, the 5' RACE reads were re-called with MiXCR into one record per CDR3 protein. The table includes roughly 350,000 distinct CDR3 sequences, around 7.6% detected once. This clonotype was counted only a few times. The antigen remains unidentified. V was cut by 6 bases and J by 7 bases, with 18 bases left in between. The V gene's germline CDR1 is MGHRA and CDR2 YSYEKL. This CDR3 region has 15 residues. The source material was blood, either unsorted or a sorted T cell fraction (not recorded which). The chain couples TRBV4-1 to TRBJ1-4; D gene uncertain. This TCR came from a male donor with ankylosing spondylitis. CDR3 DNA: TGCGCCAGCAGGCGCGTGGGGAAAAGAGGTGAAAAACTGTTTTTT. It translates to CASRRVGKRGEKLFF.